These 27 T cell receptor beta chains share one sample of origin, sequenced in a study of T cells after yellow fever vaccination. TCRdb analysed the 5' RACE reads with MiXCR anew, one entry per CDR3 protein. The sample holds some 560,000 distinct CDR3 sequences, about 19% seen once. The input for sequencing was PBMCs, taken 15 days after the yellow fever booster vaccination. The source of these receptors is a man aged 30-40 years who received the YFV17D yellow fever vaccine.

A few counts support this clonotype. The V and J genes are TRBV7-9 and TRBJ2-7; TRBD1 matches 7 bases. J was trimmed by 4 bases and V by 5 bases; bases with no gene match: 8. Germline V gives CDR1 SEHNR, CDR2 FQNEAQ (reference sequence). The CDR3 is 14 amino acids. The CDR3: CASSPDRVTYEQYF. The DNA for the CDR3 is TGTGCCAGCAGCCCCGACAGGGTTACTTACGAGCAGTACTTC.

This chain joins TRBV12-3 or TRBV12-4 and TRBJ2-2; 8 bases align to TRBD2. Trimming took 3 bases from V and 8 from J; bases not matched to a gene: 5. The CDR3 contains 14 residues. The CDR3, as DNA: TGTGCCAGCAGTTTCGGGGGGGCAGGAGGGGAGCTGTTTTTT. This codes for CASSFGGAGGELFF.

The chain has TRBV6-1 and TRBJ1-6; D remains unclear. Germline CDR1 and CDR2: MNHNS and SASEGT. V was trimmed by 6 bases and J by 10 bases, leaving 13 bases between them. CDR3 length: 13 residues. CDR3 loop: CASSSGLHSPLHF. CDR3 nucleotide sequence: TGTGCCAGCAGCTCCGGACTTCACTCACCCCTCCACTTT.

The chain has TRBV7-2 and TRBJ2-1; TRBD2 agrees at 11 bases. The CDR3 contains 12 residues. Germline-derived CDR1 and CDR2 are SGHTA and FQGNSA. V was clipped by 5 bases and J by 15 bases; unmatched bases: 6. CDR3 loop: CASSKLAGDSFF. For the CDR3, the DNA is TGTGCCAGCAGCAAACTAGCGGGAGATTCGTTCTTC.

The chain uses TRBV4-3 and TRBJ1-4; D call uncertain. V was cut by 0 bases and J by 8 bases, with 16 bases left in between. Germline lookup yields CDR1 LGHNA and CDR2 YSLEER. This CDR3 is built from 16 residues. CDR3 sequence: CASSQDPGPGIEKLFF. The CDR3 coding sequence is TGCGCCAGCAGCCAAGATCCCGGACCTGGCATCGAAAAACTGTTTTTT.

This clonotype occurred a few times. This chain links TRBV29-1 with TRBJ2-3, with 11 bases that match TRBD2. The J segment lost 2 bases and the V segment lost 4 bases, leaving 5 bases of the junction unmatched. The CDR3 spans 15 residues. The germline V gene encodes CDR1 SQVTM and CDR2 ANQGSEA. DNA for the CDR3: TGCAGCGTTGTGGCGACTAGCGGGACCACAGATACGCAGTATTTT. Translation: CSVVATSGTTDTQYF.

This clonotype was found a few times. The CDR3 sequence: CSAEHHSGANVLTF. CDR3 nucleotide sequence: TGCAGTGCAGAACACCACTCTGGGGCCAACGTCCTGACTTTC. The chain is built from TRBV20-1 and TRBJ2-6; D is uncertain. The CDR3 length is 14 residues. Germline assignment: CDR1 DFQATT and CDR2 SNEGSKA (reference sequence). Trimming took 6 bases from V and 0 from J, leaving 9 bases between them.

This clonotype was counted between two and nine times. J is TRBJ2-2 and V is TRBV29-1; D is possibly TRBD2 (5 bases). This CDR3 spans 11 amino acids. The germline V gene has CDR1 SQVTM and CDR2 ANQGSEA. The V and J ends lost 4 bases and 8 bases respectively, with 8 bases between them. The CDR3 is CSVVRAGELFF. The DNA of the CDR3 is TGCAGCGTTGTGAGGGCTGGGGAGCTGTTTTTT.

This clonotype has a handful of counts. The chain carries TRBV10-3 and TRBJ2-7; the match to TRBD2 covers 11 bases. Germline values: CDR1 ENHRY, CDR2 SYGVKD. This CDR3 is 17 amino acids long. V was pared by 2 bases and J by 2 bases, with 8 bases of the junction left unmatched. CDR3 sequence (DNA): TGTGCCATCAGTGAGCCAACTAGCGGGAGAGGTGCCTACGAGCAGTACTTC. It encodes CAISEPTSGRGAYEQYF.

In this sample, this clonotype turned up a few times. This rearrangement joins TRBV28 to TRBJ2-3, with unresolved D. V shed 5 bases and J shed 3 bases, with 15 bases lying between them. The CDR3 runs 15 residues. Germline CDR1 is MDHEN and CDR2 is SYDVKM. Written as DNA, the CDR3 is TGTGCCAGCAGTCCTACGCCCGTTTGGACAGATACGCAGTATTTT. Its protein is CASSPTPVWTDTQYF.

The CDR3 reads CASSETLWGKNIQYF. Written as DNA, the CDR3 is TGTGCCAGCAGTGAAACTCTCTGGGGCAAAAACATTCAGTACTTC. V usage is TRBV25-1 and J usage is TRBJ2-4; D uncertain. The CDR3 length is 15 residues. Looked up from germline, CDR1 is MGHDK and CDR2 is SYGVNS. V gave up 2 bases and J gave up 3 bases, with 11 bases separating them.

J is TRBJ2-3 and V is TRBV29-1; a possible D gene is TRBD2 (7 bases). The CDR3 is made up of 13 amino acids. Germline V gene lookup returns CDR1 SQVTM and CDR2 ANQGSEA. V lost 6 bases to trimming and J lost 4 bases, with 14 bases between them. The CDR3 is CSVDGGLPDTQYF. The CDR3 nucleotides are TGCAGCGTCGACGGGGGGCTCCCAGATACGCAGTATTTT.

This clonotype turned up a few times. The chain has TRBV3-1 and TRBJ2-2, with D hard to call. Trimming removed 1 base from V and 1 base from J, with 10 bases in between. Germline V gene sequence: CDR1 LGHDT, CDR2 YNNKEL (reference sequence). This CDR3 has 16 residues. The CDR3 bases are TGTGCCAGCAGCCAAGTTCCAGCGAGGAACACCGGGGAGCTGTTTTTT. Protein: CASSQVPARNTGELFF.

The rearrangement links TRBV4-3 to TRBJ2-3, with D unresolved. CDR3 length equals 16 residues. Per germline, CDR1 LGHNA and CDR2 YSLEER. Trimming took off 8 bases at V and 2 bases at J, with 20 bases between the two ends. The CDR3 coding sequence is TGCGCCAGCTCCCACAAGGCCGGGCACTACACAGATACGCAGTATTTT. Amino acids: CASSHKAGHYTDTQYF.

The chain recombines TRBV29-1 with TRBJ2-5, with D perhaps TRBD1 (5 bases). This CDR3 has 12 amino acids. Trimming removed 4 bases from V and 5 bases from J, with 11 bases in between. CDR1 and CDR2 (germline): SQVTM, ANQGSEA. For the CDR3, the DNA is TGCAGCGTTGTATCAGGGCCGGAGACCCAGTACTTC. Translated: CSVVSGPETQYF. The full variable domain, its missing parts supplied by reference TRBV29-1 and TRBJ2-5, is SAVISQKPSRDICQRGTSLTIQCQVDSQVTMMFWYRQQPGQSLTLIATANQGSEATYESGFVIDKFPISRPNLTFSTLTVSNMSPEDSSIYLCSVVSGPETQYFGPGTRLLVL.

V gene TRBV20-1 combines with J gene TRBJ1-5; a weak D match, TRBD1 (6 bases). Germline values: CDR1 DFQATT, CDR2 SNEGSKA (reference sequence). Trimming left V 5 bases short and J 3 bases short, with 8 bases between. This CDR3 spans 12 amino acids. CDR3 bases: TGCAGTGCTCACAGGGCCAATCAGCCCCAGCATTTT. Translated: CSAHRANQPQHF.

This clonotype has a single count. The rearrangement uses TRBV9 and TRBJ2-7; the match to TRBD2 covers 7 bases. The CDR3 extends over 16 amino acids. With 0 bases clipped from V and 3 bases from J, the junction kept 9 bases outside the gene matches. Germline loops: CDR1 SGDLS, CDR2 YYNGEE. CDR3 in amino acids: CASSVAAAGAVYEQYF. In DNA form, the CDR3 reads TGTGCCAGCAGCGTAGCCGCGGCGGGAGCTGTCTACGAGCAGTACTTC.

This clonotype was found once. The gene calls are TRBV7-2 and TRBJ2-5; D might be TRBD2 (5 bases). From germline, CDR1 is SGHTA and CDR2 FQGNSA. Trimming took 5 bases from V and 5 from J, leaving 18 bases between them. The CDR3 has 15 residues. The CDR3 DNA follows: TGTGCCAGCAGCCCCCTTGCGGGCAGTTCGGAGACCCAGTACTTC. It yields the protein CASSPLAGSSETQYF.

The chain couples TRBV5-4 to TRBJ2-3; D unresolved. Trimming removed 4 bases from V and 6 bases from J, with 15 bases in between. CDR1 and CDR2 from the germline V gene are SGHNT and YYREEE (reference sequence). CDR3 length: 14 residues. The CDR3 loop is CASSIGPTLDTQYF. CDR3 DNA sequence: TGTGCCAGCAGCATAGGACCAACCTTGGATACGCAGTATTTT. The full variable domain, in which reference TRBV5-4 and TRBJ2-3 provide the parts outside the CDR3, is ETGVTQSPTHLIKTRGQQVTLRCSSQSGHNTVSWYQQALGQGPQFIFQYYREEENGRGNFPPRFSGLQFPNYSSELNVNALELDDSALYLCASSIGPTLDTQYFGPGTRLTVL.

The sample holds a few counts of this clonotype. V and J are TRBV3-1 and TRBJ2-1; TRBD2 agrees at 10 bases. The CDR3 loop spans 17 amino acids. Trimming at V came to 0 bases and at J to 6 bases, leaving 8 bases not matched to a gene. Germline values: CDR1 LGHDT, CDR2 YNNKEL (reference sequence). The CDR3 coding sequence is TGTGCCAGCAGCCAAGAGGGGCTAGCGGGAGTGCTCAATGAGCAGTTCTTC. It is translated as CASSQEGLAGVLNEQFF.

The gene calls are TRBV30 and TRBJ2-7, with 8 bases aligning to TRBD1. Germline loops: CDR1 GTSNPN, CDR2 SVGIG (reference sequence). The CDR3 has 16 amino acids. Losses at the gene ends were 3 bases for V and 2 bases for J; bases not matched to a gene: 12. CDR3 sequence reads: CAWSLLATGATYEQYF. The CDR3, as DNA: TGTGCCTGGAGCCTTCTTGCGACAGGGGCTACCTACGAGCAGTACTTC.

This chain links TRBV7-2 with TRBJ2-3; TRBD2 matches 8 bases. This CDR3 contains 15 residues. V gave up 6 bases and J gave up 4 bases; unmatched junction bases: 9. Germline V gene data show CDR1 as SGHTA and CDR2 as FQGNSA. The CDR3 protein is CASRASGGFPDTQYF. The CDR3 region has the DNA TGTGCCAGCAGGGCTTCGGGAGGGTTCCCAGATACGCAGTATTTT.

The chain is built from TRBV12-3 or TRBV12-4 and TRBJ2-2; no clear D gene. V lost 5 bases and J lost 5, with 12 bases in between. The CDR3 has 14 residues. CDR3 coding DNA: TGTGCCAGCAGTCCTTTCAGTCAGACCGGGGAGCTGTTTTTT. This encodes CASSPFSQTGELFF.

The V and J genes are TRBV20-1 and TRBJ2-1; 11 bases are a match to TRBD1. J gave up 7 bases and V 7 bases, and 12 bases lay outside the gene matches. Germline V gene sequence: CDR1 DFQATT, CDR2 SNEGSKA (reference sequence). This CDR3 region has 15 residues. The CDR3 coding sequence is TGCAGTGTACTCATGGACAGGGGGCGCAGGAATGAGCAGTTCTTC. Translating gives CSVLMDRGRRNEQFF.

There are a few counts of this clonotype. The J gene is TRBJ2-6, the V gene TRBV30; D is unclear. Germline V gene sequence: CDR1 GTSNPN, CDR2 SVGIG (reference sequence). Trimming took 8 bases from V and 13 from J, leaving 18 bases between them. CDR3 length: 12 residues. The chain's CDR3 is CASDGGAWVLTF. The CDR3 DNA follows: TGTGCCAGTGACGGTGGAGCTTGGGTCCTGACTTTC.

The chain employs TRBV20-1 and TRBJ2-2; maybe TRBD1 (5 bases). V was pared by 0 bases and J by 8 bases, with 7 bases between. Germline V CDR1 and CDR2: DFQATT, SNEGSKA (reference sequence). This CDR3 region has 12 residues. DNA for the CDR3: TGCAGTGCTAGAGATTACAGGGGGGAGCTGTTTTTT. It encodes CSARDYRGELFF.

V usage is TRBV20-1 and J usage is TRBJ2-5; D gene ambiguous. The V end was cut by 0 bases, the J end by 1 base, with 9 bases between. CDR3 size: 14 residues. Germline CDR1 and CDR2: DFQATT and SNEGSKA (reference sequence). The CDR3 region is CSARDGHAQETQYF. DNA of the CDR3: TGCAGTGCTAGAGATGGGCATGCCCAAGAGACCCAGTACTTC.